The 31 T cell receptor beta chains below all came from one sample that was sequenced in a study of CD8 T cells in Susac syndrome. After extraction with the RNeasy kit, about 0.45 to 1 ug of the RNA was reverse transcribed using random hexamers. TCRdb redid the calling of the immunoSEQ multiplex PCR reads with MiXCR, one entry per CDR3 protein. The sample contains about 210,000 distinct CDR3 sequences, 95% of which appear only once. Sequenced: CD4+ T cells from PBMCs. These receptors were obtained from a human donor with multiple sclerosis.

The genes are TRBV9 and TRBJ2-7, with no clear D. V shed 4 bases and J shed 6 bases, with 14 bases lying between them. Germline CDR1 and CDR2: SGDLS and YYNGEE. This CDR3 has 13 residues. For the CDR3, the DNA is TGTGCCAGCAGCCCTTTCCAGGTCGGCGAGCAGTACTTC. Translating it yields CASSPFQVGEQYF. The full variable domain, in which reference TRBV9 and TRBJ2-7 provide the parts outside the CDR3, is DSGVTQTPKHLITATGQRVTLRCSPRSGDLSVYWYQQSLDQGLQFLIQYYNGEERAKGNILERFSAQQFPDLHSELNLSSLELGDSALYFCASSPFQVGEQYFGPGTRLTVT.

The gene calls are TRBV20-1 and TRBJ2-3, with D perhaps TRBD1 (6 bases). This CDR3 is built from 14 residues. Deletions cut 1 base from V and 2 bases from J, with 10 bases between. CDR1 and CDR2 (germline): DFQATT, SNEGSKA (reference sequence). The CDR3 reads CSARADSYTDTQYF. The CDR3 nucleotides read TGCAGTGCTAGAGCGGACAGCTACACAGATACGCAGTATTTT.

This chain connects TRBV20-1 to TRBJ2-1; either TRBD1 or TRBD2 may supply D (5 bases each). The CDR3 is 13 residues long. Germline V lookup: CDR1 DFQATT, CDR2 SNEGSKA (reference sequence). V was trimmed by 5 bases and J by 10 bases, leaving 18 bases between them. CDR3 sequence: CSARSQGRREQFF. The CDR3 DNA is TGCAGTGCTCGCTCCCAGGGACGGAGGGAGCAGTTCTTC.

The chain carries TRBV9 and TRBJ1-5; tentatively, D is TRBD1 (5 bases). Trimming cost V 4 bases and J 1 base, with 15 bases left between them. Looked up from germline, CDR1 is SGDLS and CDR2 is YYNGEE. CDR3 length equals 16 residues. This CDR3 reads CASSPGRAGSNQPQHF. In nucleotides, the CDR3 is TGTGCCAGCAGCCCGGGGCGGGCAGGGAGCAATCAGCCCCAGCATTTT.

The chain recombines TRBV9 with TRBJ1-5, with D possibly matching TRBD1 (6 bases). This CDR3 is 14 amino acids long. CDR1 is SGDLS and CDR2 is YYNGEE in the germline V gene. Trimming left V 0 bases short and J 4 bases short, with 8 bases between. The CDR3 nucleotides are TGTGCCAGCAGCGTAGGAGGGGGGAATCAGCCCCAGCATTTT. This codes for CASSVGGGNQPQHF.

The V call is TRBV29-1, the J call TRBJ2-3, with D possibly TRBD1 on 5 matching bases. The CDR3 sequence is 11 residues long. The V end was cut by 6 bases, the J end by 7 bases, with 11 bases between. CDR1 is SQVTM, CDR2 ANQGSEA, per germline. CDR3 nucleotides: TGCAGCGTCTCAGGGAAAAATACGCAGTATTTT. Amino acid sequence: CSVSGKNTQYF.

CDR3 bases: TGTGCCAACAGGGGCGGGGAGACCCAGTACTTC. Its protein product is CANRGGETQYF. The rearrangement uses TRBV2 and TRBJ2-5; TRBD1 aligns across 7 bases. V lost 10 bases, J lost 5 bases, and 4 bases stayed unmatched. The CDR3 runs 11 residues. Germline CDR1 reads SNHLY; CDR2 reads FYNNEI. Based on the CDR3 plus reference TRBV2 and TRBJ2-5, the full variable domain is EPEVTQTPSHQVTQMGQEVILRCVPISNHLYFYWYRQILGQKVEFLVSFYNNEISEKSEIFDDQFSVERPDGSNFTLKIRSTKLEDSAMYFCANRGGETQYFGPGTRLLVL.

The CDR3 reads CASSTNQETQYF. In DNA form, the CDR3 reads TGTGCCAGTAGTACCAACCAAGAGACCCAGTACTTC. The chain uses TRBV19 and TRBJ2-5; D is unclear. The V gene lost 4 bases and the J gene lost 0 bases, with 3 bases spanning the gap. The germline V gene has CDR1 LNHDA and CDR2 SQIVND (reference sequence). This CDR3 region has 12 residues.

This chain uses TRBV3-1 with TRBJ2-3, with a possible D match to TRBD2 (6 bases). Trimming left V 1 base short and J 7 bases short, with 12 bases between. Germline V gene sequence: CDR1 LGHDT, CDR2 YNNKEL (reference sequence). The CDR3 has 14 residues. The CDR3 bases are TGTGCCAGCAGCCAAGGACTGGGGAGGAATACGCAGTATTTT. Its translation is CASSQGLGRNTQYF.

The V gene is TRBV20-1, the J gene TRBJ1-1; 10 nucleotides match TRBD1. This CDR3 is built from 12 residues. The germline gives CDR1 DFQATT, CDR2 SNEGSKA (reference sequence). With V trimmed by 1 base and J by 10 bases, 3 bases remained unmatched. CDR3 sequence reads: CSARGTGGAAFF. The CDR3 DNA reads TGCAGTGCTAGAGGGACAGGGGGGGCAGCTTTCTTT.

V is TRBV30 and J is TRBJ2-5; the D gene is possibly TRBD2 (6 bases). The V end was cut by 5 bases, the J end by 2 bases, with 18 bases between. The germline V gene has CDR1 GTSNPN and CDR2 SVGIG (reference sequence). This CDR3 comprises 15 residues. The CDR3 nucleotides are TGTGCCTGGGTCCCCCCACCGGGACTTCAAGAGACCCAGTACTTC. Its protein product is CAWVPPPGLQETQYF.

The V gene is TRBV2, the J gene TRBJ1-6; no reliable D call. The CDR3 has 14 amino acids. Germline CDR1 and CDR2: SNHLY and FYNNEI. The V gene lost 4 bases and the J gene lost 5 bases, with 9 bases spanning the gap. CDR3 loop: CASSVGVDNSPLHF. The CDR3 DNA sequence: TGTGCCAGCAGTGTCGGGGTCGATAATTCACCCCTCCACTTT.

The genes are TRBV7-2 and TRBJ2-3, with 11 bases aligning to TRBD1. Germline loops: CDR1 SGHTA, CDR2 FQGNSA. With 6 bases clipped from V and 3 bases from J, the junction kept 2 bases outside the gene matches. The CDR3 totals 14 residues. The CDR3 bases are TGTGCCAGCAGGTGGGACAGGGGGACAGATACGCAGTATTTT. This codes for CASRWDRGTDTQYF. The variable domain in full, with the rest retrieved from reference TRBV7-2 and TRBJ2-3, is GAGVSQSPSNKVTEKGKDVELRCDPISGHTALYWYRQSLGQGLEFLIYFQGNSAPDKSGLPSDRFSAERTGGSVSTLTIQRTQQEDSAVYLCASRWDRGTDTQYFGPGTRLTVL.

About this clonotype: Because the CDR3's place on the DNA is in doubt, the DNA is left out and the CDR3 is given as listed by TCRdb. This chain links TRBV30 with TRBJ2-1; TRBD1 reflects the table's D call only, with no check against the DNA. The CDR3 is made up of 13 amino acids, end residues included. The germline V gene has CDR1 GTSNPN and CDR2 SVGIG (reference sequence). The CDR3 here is CAWSFGAGNEQFF.

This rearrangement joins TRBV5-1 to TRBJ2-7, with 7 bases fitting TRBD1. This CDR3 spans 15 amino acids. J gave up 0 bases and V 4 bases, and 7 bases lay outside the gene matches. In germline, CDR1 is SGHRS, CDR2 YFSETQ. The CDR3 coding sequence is TGCGCCAGCAGCGATCCCGGGACAGCCTCCTACGAGCAGTACTTC. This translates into CASSDPGTASYEQYF.

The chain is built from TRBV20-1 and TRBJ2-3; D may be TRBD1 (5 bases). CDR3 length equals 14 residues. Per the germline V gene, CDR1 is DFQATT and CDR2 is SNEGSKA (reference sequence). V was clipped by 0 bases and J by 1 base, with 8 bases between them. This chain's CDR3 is CSARDIQGTDTQYF. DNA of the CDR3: TGCAGTGCTAGAGATATACAGGGCACAGATACGCAGTATTTT.

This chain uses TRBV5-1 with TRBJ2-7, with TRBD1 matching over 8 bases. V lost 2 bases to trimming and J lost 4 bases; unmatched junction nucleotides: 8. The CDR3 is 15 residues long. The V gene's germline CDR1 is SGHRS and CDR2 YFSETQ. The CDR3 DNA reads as TGCGCCAGCAGCTTTGGAATGGGACAGGCTTACGAGCAGTACTTC. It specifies CASSFGMGQAYEQYF.

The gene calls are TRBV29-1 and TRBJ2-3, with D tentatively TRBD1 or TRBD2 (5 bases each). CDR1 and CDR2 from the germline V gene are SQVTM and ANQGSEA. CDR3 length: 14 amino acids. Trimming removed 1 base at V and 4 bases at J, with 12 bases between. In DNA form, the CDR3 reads TGCAGCGTTGAAGCCCAGGGACGCCCAGATACGCAGTATTTT. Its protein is CSVEAQGRPDTQYF.

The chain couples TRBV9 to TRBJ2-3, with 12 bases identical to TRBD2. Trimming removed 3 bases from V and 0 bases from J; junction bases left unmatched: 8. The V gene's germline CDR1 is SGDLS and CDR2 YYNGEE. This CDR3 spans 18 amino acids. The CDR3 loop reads CASSGGLAGIPSTDTQYF. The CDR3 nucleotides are TGTGCCAGCAGCGGCGGACTAGCGGGGATCCCTAGCACAGATACGCAGTATTTT.

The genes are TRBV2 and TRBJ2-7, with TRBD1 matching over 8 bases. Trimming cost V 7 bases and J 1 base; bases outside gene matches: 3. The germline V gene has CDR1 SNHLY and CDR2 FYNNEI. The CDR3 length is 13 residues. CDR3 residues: CASIDRGSYEQYF. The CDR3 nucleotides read TGTGCCAGCATAGACAGGGGATCCTACGAGCAGTACTTC.

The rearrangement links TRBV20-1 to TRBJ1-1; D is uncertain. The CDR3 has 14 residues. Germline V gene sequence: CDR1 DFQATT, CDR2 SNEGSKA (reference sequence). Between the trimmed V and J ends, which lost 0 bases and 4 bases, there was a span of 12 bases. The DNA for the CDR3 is TGCAGTGCTAGAGATAACGGAGGGAGCACTGAAGCTTTCTTT. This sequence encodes CSARDNGGSTEAFF.

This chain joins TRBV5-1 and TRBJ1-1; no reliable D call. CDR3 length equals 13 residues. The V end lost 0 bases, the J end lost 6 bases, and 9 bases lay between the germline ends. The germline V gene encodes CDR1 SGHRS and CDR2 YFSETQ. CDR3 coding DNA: TGCGCCAGCAGCTTGGGAGGACTCGCTGAAGCTTTCTTT. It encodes CASSLGGLAEAFF.

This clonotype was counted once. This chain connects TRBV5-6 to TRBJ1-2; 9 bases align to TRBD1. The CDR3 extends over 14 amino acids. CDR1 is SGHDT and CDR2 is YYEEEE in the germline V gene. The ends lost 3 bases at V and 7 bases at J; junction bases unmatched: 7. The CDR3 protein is CASSWDRAHSGYTF. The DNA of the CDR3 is TGTGCCAGCAGCTGGGACAGGGCTCACTCTGGCTACACCTTC.

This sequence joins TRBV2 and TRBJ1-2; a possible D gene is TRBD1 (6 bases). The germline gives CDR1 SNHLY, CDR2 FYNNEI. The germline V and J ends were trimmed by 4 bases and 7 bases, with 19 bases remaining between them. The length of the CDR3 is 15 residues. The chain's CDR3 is CASSGDRRRGGGYTF. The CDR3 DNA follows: TGTGCCAGCAGTGGAGACAGGCGCAGGGGCGGTGGCTACACCTTC.

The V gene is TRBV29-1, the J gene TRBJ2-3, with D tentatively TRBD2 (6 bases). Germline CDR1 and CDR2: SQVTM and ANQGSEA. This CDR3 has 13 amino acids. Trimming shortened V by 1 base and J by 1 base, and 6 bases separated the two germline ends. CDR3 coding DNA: TGCAGCGTTGAAGGGGGGGGCACAGATACGCAGTATTTT. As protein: CSVEGGGTDTQYF.

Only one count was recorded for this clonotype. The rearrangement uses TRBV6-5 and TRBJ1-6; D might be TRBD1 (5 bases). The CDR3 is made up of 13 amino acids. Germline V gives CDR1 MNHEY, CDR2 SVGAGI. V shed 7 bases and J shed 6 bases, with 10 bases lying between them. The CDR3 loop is CASNQGVNSPLHF. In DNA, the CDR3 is TGTGCCAGCAATCAAGGGGTTAATTCACCCCTCCACTTT.

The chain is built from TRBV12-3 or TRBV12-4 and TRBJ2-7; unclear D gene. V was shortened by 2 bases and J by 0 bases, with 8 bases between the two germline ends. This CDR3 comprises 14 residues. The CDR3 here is CASSLRRNSYEQYF. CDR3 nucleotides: TGTGCCAGCAGTTTAAGGCGTAACTCCTACGAGCAGTACTTC.

The CDR3 DNA sequence: TGTGCCAGCACCAAACCTACGGGCGGACCTCCAAATGAGCAGTTCTTC. Amino acid sequence: CASTKPTGGPPNEQFF. The V and J genes are TRBV12-3 or TRBV12-4 and TRBJ2-1; no reliable D call. The CDR3 length is 16 residues. With 7 bases removed from V and 7 bases from J, the gap between germline ends came to 23 bases.

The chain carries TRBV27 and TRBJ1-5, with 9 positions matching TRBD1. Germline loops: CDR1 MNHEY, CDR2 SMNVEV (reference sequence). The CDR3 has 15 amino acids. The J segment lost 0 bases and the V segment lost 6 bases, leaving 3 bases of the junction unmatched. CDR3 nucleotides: TGTGCCAGCAGGACAGGGGGTCTTAGCAATCAGCCCCAGCATTTT. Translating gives CASRTGGLSNQPQHF.

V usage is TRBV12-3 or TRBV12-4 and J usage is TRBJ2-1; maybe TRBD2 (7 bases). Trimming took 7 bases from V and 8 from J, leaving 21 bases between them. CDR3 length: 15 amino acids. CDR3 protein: CASKTGGSAGYEQFF. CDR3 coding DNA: TGTGCCAGCAAGACGGGGGGCTCGGCGGGATATGAGCAGTTCTTC.

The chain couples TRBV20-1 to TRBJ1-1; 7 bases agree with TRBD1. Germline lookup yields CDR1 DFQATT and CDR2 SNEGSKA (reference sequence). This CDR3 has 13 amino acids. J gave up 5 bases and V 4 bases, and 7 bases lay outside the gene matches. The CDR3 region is CSATRPGGTEAFF. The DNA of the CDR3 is TGCAGTGCTACCCGCCCAGGGGGAACTGAAGCTTTCTTT.